The 18 T cell receptor beta chains below all came from one sample that was sequenced in a study of OX40 agonist ivuxolimab in advanced cancers. Generated by immunoSEQ multiplex PCR, the TCRdb table keeps only in-frame clones and is missing some. The sample yields approximately 80,000 clones, 89% seen once. The starting material was CD4+ or CD8+ T cells sorted from blood, obtained in a trial of the OX40 agonist ivuxolimab. Receptors were obtained from an adult with an advanced solid tumor such as melanoma, head and neck, liver or kidney cancer.

The chain carries TRBV11-2 and TRBJ2-1; D is uncertain. Germline assignment: CDR1 SGHAT and CDR2 FQNNGV. CDR3 length: 13 residues. Between the trimmed V and J ends, which lost 9 bases and 7 bases, there was a span of 16 bases. CDR3 coding DNA: TGTGCCAGTAAGAGGCCGACCCTAAATGAGCAGTTCTTC. Encoded protein: CASKRPTLNEQFF.

This clone was seen just once. The J gene is TRBJ2-4, the V gene TRBV19; unclear D gene. V was shortened by 5 bases and J by 8 bases, with 19 bases between the two germline ends. The CDR3 is 15 residues long. CDR1 LNHDA and CDR2 SQIVND come from the germline V gene (reference sequence). The CDR3 loop reads CASSPFRPPRDIQYF. CDR3 bases: TGTGCCAGTAGTCCCTTCCGGCCTCCGCGCGACATTCAGTACTTC.

V gene TRBV9 combines with J gene TRBJ2-2; 9 bases line up with TRBD2. Trimming removed 3 bases from V and 5 bases from J; junction bases left unmatched: 2. This CDR3 has 14 residues. The V gene's germline CDR1 is SGDLS and CDR2 YYNGEE. CDR3 amino acids: CASSGTSGTGELFF. As DNA, the CDR3 is TGTGCCAGCAGCGGAACTAGCGGGACCGGGGAGCTGTTTTTT.

The CDR3 sequence: CASSIRRFEGDTQYF. The CDR3 bases are TGTGCCAGTAGTATCCGCAGGTTCGAGGGAGATACGCAGTATTTT. The rearrangement joins TRBV19 to TRBJ2-3; D may be TRBD2 (5 bases). The CDR3 extends over 15 amino acids. Germline V lookup: CDR1 LNHDA, CDR2 SQIVND (reference sequence). V lost 3 bases and J lost 5, with 15 bases in between.

V and J are TRBV5-1 and TRBJ1-5; 7 positions match TRBD1. The germline V gene has CDR1 SGHRS and CDR2 YFSETQ. CDR3 length: 15 residues. V lost 0 bases, J lost 1 base, and 1 base stayed unmatched. Written as DNA, the CDR3 is TGCGCCAGCAGCTTGGGACAGGGAAGCAATCAGCCCCAGCATTTT. Translating it yields CASSLGQGSNQPQHF.

This clone is a singleton in its sample. The chain combines TRBV6-5 with TRBJ2-7, with 11 bases that match TRBD2. From germline, CDR1 is MNHEY and CDR2 SVGAGI. The CDR3 contains 15 residues. The ends lost 6 bases at V and 1 base at J; junction bases unmatched: 5. The CDR3 loop is CASRRGLAGSYEQYF. CDR3 coding DNA: TGTGCCAGCAGGCGCGGACTAGCGGGTTCCTACGAGCAGTACTTC.

This clone was found a few times. The rearrangement uses TRBV19 and TRBJ2-2; no clear D. Germline loops: CDR1 LNHDA, CDR2 SQIVND (reference sequence). CDR3 length equals 13 residues. V lost 5 bases to trimming and J lost 1 base, with 5 bases between them. The CDR3, as DNA: TGTGCCAGTAGTCCTTGGAACACCGGGGAGCTGTTTTTT. Translating gives CASSPWNTGELFF. Complete variable domain (other parts from reference TRBV19 and TRBJ2-2): DGGITQSPKYLFRKEGQNVTLSCEQNLNHDAMYWYRQDPGQGLRLIYYSQIVNDFQKGDIAEGYSVSREKKESFPLTVTSAQKNPTAFYLCASSPWNTGELFFGEGSRLTVL.

The chain employs TRBV5-4 and TRBJ1-2; 7 bases match TRBD1. The junction had 9 bases not matched to a gene; V was cut back by 0 bases and J by 4 bases. Germline V lookup: CDR1 SGHNT, CDR2 YYREEE (reference sequence). This CDR3 comprises 16 residues. In DNA, the CDR3 is TGTGCCAGCAGCTTGGACCGGGACAGTCGTTTCTATGGCTACACCTTC. Residues: CASSLDRDSRFYGYTF.

The chain is built from TRBV9 and TRBJ1-2; unclear D gene. Germline V lookup: CDR1 SGDLS, CDR2 YYNGEE. This CDR3 contains 12 residues. The V gene lost 0 bases and the J gene lost 4 bases, with 4 bases spanning the gap. CDR3 region: CASSVDAYGYTF. The CDR3 DNA reads as TGTGCCAGCAGCGTAGATGCCTATGGCTACACCTTC. The whole variable domain, remainder taken from reference TRBV9 and TRBJ1-2, is DSGVTQTPKHLITATGQRVTLRCSPRSGDLSVYWYQQSLDQGLQFLIQYYNGEERAKGNILERFSAQQFPDLHSELNLSSLELGDSALYFCASSVDAYGYTFGSGTRLTVV.

V and J are TRBV4-2 and TRBJ2-7; D not resolved. Germline V gene data show CDR1 as LGHNA and CDR2 as YNFKEQ. This CDR3 region has 16 residues. V was clipped by 2 bases and J by 0 bases, with 14 bases between them. Here the CDR3 reads CASSQIVSRSSYEQYF. The CDR3 coding sequence is TGTGCCAGCAGCCAAATAGTGTCCAGGAGCTCCTACGAGCAGTACTTC.

The chain recombines TRBV5-6 with TRBJ2-7, with D tentatively TRBD2 (6 bases). The CDR3 has 15 amino acids. Germline CDR1 reads SGHDT; CDR2 reads YYEEEE. Trimming stripped 3 bases from V and 3 bases from J, with 16 bases between. The CDR3 DNA reads TGTGCCAGCAGCTCGGGGGACTCCCACCTCTACGAGCAGTACTTC. It is translated as CASSSGDSHLYEQYF.

DNA for the CDR3: TGTGCCAGCAGCTTGTCGACCTCGAGCCCCGGGCAGTACTTC. The encoded protein is CASSLSTSSPGQYF. V usage is TRBV5-4 and J usage is TRBJ2-7, with D hard to call. The germline V gene has CDR1 SGHNT and CDR2 YYREEE (reference sequence). V was pared by 1 base and J by 9 bases, with 17 bases between. This CDR3 is built from 14 residues.

The chain is built from TRBV28 and TRBJ1-4, with 7 nucleotides matching TRBD1. Germline CDR1 and CDR2: MDHEN and SYDVKM. There are 14 residues in the CDR3. The junction had 7 bases not matched to a gene; V was cut back by 5 bases and J by 7 bases. CDR3 nucleotides: TGTGCCAGCAGTCCCGACAGGGCTGGTGAAAAACTGTTTTTT. Its translation: CASSPDRAGEKLFF. The full variable domain, completed using reference TRBV28 and TRBJ1-4, is DVKVTQSSRYLVKRTGEKVFLECVQDMDHENMFWYRQDPGLGLRLIYFSYDVKMKEKGDIPEGYSVSREKKERFSLILESASTNQTSMYLCASSPDRAGEKLFFGSGTQLSVL.

The genes are TRBV6-1 and TRBJ1-1; no definite D call. The V end lost 7 bases, the J end lost 0 bases, and 15 bases lay between the germline ends. The germline V gene has CDR1 MNHNS and CDR2 SASEGT. This CDR3 comprises 15 residues. The CDR3 reads CASTNPSGLNTEAFF. CDR3 DNA: TGTGCCAGCACCAACCCCTCGGGATTGAACACTGAAGCTTTCTTT.

The CDR3 DNA reads as TGTGCCAGCGCTAGGGGGAACACTGAAGCTTTCTTT. Translation gives CASARGNTEAFF. The V call is TRBV6-5, the J call TRBJ1-1; perhaps TRBD1 as D (5 bases). The V gene lost 8 bases and the J gene lost 1 base, with 8 bases spanning the gap. The length of the CDR3 is 12 residues. CDR1 MNHEY and CDR2 SVGAGI come from the germline V gene.

The CDR3 nucleotides read TGTGCCAGCAGCCTAAAGACGGGGCAGGTAGGGACAGATACGCAGTATTTT. As protein: CASSLKTGQVGTDTQYF. The chain couples TRBV9 to TRBJ2-3; D possibly uses TRBD1 or TRBD2 (5 bases each). CDR3 length: 17 amino acids. The germline gives CDR1 SGDLS, CDR2 YYNGEE. Trimming cost V 4 bases and J 3 bases, with 21 bases left between them.

J is TRBJ2-2 and V is TRBV5-6, with D perhaps TRBD1 (6 bases). This CDR3 has 14 amino acids. With 4 bases removed from V and 6 bases from J, the gap between germline ends came to 13 bases. Looked up from germline, CDR1 is SGHDT and CDR2 is YYEEEE. The CDR3 protein is CASSRGQFPGELFF. CDR3 nucleotide sequence: TGTGCCAGCAGCCGCGGACAGTTCCCCGGGGAGCTGTTTTTT. Filled out from reference TRBV5-6 and TRBJ2-2, the complete variable domain reads DAGVTQSPTHLIKTRGQQVTLRCSPKSGHDTVSWYQQALGQGPQFIFQYYEEEERQRGNFPDRFSGHQFPNYSSELNVNALLLGDSALYLCASSRGQFPGELFFGEGSRLTVL.

V and J are TRBV6-5 and TRBJ1-3; D unresolved. CDR1 MNHEY and CDR2 SVGAGI come from the germline V gene. This CDR3 region has 15 residues. V lost 4 bases and J 2 bases, leaving 12 bases between the germline ends. CDR3 nucleotides: TGTGCCAGCAGTTCCTCGTCTTTCGCTGGAAACACCATATATTTT. This sequence encodes CASSSSSFAGNTIYF.